This record looks at one TCR beta chain sequence and its context. Measured with immunoSEQ multiplex PCR; TCRdb has only the in-frame clones, and not every one. The sample lists about 270,000 clones, around 86% occurring once. This sample was included in a study of blood T cell repertoires in COVID-19. This receptor was taken from a man aged 40-49 years who had recovered from COVID-19. Sequencing was performed on peripheral blood.

This CDR3 reads CASSLVVSTNEQFF. Here the CDR3 DNA reads TGTGCCAGCAGCTTAGTCGTGTCTACTAATGAGCAGTTCTTC. The chain recombines TRBV7-2 with TRBJ2-1; D is undetermined. V lost 1 base, J lost 7 bases, and 11 bases lay in between. CDR3 size: 14 residues. Per the germline V gene, CDR1 is SGHTA and CDR2 is FQGNSA.